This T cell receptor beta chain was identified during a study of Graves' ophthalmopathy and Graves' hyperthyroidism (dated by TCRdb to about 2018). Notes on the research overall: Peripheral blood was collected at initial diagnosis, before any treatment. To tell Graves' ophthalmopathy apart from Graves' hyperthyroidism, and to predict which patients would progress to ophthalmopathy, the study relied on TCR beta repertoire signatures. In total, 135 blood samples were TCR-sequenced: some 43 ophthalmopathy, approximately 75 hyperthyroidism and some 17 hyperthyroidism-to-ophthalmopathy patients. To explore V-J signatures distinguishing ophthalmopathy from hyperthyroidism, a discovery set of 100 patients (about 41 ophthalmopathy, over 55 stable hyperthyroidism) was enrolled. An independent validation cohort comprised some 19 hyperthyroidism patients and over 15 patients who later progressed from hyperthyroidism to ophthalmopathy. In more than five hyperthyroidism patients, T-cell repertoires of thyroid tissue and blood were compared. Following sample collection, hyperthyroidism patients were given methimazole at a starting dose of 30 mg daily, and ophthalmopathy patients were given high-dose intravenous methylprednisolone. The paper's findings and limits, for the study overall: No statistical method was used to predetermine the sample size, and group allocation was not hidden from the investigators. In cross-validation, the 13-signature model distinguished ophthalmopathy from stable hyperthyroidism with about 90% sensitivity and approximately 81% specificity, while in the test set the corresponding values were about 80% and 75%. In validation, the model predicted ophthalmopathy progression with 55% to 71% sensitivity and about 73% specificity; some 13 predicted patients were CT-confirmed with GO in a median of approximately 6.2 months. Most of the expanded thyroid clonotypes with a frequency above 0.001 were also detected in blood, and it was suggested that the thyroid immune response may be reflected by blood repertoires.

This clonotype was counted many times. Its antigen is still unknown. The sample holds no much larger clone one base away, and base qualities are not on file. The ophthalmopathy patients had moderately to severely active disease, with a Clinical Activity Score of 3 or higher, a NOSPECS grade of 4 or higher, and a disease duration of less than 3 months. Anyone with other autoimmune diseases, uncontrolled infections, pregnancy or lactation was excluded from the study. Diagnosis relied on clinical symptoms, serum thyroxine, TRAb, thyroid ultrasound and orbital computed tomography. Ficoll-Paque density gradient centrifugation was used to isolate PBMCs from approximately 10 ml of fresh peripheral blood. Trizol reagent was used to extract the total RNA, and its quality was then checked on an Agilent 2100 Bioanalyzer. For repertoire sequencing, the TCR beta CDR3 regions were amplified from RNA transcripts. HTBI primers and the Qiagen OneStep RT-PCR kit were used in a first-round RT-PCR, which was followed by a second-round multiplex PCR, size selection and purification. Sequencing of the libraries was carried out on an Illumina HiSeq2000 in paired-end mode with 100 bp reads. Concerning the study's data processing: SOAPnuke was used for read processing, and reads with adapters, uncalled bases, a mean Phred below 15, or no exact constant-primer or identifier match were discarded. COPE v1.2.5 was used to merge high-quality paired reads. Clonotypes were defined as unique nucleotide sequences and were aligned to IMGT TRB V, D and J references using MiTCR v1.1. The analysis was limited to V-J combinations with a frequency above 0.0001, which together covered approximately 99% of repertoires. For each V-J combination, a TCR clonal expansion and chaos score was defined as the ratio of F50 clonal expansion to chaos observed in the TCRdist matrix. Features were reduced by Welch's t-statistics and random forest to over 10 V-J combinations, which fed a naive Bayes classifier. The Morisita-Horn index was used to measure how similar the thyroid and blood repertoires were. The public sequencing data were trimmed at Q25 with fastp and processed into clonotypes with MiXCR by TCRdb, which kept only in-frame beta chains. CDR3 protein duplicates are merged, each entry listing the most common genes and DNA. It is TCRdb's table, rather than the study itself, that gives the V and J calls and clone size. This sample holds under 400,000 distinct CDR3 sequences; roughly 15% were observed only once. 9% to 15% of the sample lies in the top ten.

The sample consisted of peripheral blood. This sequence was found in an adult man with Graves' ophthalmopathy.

The DNA sequence reads TGTGCCAGCAGCCATGGGGGGGTAGCCCCCCGGCAGACCCAGTACTTC. It translates to CASSHGGVAPRQTQYF. The sequence joins TRBV12-3 or TRBV12-4 to TRBJ2-5; the central 7 bases match TRBD2. Trimmed from V: 6 bases; trimmed from J: 6 bases; junction bases lacking a gene match: 16. Spanning cysteine to phenylalanine, the CDR3 consists of 16 amino acids. Only the CDR3 DNA stays, 48 bases, in frame from base 1.